Listed here are 17 T cell receptor beta chains from one sample, sequenced in a study of cytomegalovirus exposure and HLA in healthy donors. PCR used 60 Vbeta primers and 13 Jbeta primers. Using immunoSEQ multiplex PCR, the repertoire was profiled, and TCRdb retains in-frame clones only, with some absent. The table includes about 140,000 clones, roughly 79% detected once. The specimen sequenced was PBMCs. The receptors come from a woman in her sixties in good health and CMV-seropositive.

The sample holds one count of this clone. V gene TRBV4-1 combines with J gene TRBJ1-2; D call uncertain. The V and J ends lost 2 bases and 2 bases respectively, with 15 bases between them. The germline V gene encodes CDR1 MGHRA and CDR2 YSYEKL. The CDR3 has 16 residues. CDR3 DNA sequence: TGCGCCAGCAGCCAAACCCCGGCGGCGTCGAACTATGGCTACACCTTC. It codes for CASSQTPAASNYGYTF.

The chain uses TRBV6-1 and TRBJ2-5; a weak D match, TRBD2 (5 bases). The V and J ends lost 1 base and 7 bases respectively, with 7 bases between them. The CDR3 totals 12 residues. The germline V gene has CDR1 MNHNS and CDR2 SASEGT. CDR3 sequence reads: CASSEVGRTQYF. The CDR3 DNA reads TGTGCCAGCAGTGAAGTAGGGAGGACCCAGTACTTC.

V gene TRBV5-4 combines with J gene TRBJ1-3; D is ambiguous. Between the trimmed V and J ends, which lost 4 bases and 8 bases, there was a span of 7 bases. In germline, CDR1 is SGHNT, CDR2 YYREEE (reference sequence). CDR3 length: 11 residues. CDR3 nucleotides: TGTGCCAGCAGCCTGAGGGACACCATATATTTT. It yields the protein CASSLRDTIYF.

The gene calls are TRBV11-2 and TRBJ2-7, with 9 bases fitting TRBD2. The CDR3 extends over 15 amino acids. Trimming took 1 base from V and 4 from J; bases not matched to a gene: 5. Germline CDR1 and CDR2: SGHAT and FQNNGV. The CDR3 nucleotides read TGTGCCAGCAGCTTAGCTCCTAGCGGGAAGTACGAGCAGTACTTC. Its translation: CASSLAPSGKYEQYF.

This chain uses TRBV7-6 with TRBJ2-2; 10 positions agree with TRBD2. The ends lost 8 bases at V and 0 bases at J; junction bases unmatched: 6. The CDR3 length is 16 residues. The germline V gene encodes CDR1 SGHVS and CDR2 FNYEAQ. The chain's CDR3 is CASGLADSANTGELFF. CDR3 nucleotide sequence: TGTGCCAGCGGACTAGCGGACAGCGCGAACACCGGGGAGCTGTTTTTT.

The rearrangement joins TRBV19 to TRBJ2-7; 9 bases are shared with TRBD2. The CDR3 is made up of 21 amino acids. Looked up from germline, CDR1 is LNHDA and CDR2 is SQIVND (reference sequence). Trimming cost V 3 bases and J 0 bases; bases outside gene matches: 21. DNA for the CDR3: TGTGCCAGTAGTATGTGGATACTAGCGGGTGGCCGGTGCTCGGGCTCCTACGAGCAGTACTTC. Protein: CASSMWILAGGRCSGSYEQYF.

The chain has TRBV5-1 and TRBJ2-1; 8 bases match TRBD2. The germline V gene encodes CDR1 SGHRS and CDR2 YFSETQ. The V and J ends lost 0 bases and 8 bases, in that order; junction bases with no gene match: 10. The CDR3 is 16 residues long. The CDR3 DNA sequence: TGCGCCAGCAGCTTGGCCCCCGGGAGGGCCCGCGATGAGCAGTTCTTC. Protein: CASSLAPGRARDEQFF.

V and J are TRBV7-9 and TRBJ2-3, with 11 bases that match TRBD1. Germline CDR1 reads SEHNR; CDR2 reads FQNEAQ (reference sequence). The V gene end was trimmed by 5 bases and the J gene end by 5 bases; junction bases not matched to a gene: 9. The CDR3 runs 16 residues. This CDR3 is CASSEYKGQGEDTQYF. CDR3 sequence (DNA): TGTGCCAGCAGCGAATATAAGGGACAGGGGGAAGATACGCAGTATTTT.

V gene TRBV7-9 combines with J gene TRBJ2-2; D is unclear. CDR3 size: 14 residues. Trimming left V 2 bases short and J 4 bases short, with 8 bases between. CDR1 and CDR2 from the germline V gene are SEHNR and FQNEAQ (reference sequence). In DNA form, the CDR3 reads TGTGCCAGCAGCTTAACTCAATCCACCGGGGAGCTGTTTTTT. It codes for CASSLTQSTGELFF.

The V call is TRBV30, the J call TRBJ2-7; D gene uncertain. CDR1 is GTSNPN and CDR2 is SVGIG in the germline V gene (reference sequence). Trimming took 1 base from V and 3 from J, leaving 7 bases between them. The CDR3 is 12 residues long. The CDR3 nucleotides are TGTGCCTGGAGTGGTGGCGGCTACGAGCAGTACTTC. Translated: CAWSGGGYEQYF.

This chain uses TRBV30 with TRBJ2-5; D is possibly TRBD1 (6 bases). The germline gives CDR1 GTSNPN, CDR2 SVGIG (reference sequence). V was shortened by 0 bases and J by 3 bases, with 11 bases between the two germline ends. The CDR3 spans 14 residues. DNA for the CDR3: TGTGCCTGGAGTGTACGACAGGAGAAAGAGACCCAGTACTTC. Translated: CAWSVRQEKETQYF.

This clone turned up a few times. The rearrangement links TRBV15 to TRBJ2-7; TRBD1 is a possible D gene (6 bases). Looked up from germline, CDR1 is LNHNV and CDR2 is YYDKDF (reference sequence). Trimming left V 1 base short and J 0 bases short, with 13 bases between. The CDR3 is 16 amino acids. The CDR3 protein is CATSRGGGRGSYEQYF. CDR3 bases: TGTGCCACCAGCAGAGGAGGGGGTAGGGGCTCCTACGAGCAGTACTTC. The full variable domain, completed using reference TRBV15 and TRBJ2-7, is DAMVIQNPRYQVTQFGKPVTLSCSQTLNHNVMYWYQQKSSQAPKLLFHYYDKDFNNEADTPDNFQSRRPNTSFCFLDIRSPGLGDTAMYLCATSRGGGRGSYEQYFGPGTRLTVT.

This chain connects TRBV19 to TRBJ2-7; 7 nucleotides agree with TRBD1. V lost 0 bases to trimming and J lost 0 bases; unmatched junction nucleotides: 5. Germline loops: CDR1 LNHDA, CDR2 SQIVND (reference sequence). The CDR3 spans 16 residues. The CDR3 DNA is TGTGCCAGTAGTATAGATGGGGCAGGGGGCTCCTACGAGCAGTACTTC. As protein: CASSIDGAGGSYEQYF.

This chain joins TRBV9 and TRBJ2-2; 9 nucleotides match TRBD1. The CDR3 extends over 14 amino acids. Germline lookup yields CDR1 SGDLS and CDR2 YYNGEE. V lost 3 bases to trimming and J lost 6 bases; unmatched junction nucleotides: 3. CDR3 sequence (DNA): TGTGCCAGCAGCGCCCGACAGGGGGCCGGGGAGCTGTTTTTT. Protein sequence: CASSARQGAGELFF.

The CDR3 sequence is CASSSGTGSDTQYF. The DNA of the CDR3 is TGTGCCAGCAGCTCCGGGACAGGGTCAGATACGCAGTATTTT. V usage is TRBV5-6 and J usage is TRBJ2-3; TRBD1 aligns across 9 bases. With V trimmed by 3 bases and J by 4 bases, 3 bases remained unmatched. CDR3 length: 14 residues. From germline, CDR1 is SGHDT and CDR2 YYEEEE.

This chain uses TRBV5-6 with TRBJ1-1; D unclear. Trimming removed 4 bases from V and 4 bases from J, with 11 bases in between. Germline loops: CDR1 SGHDT, CDR2 YYEEEE. The CDR3 is made up of 13 amino acids. CDR3 amino acids: CASSLSIITEAFF. CDR3 nucleotides: TGTGCCAGCAGCCTTTCTATAATCACTGAAGCTTTCTTT.

The chain couples TRBV25-1 to TRBJ1-3; no clear D gene. Germline CDR1 and CDR2: MGHDK and SYGVNS. The CDR3 is made up of 13 amino acids. CDR3: CASSGFSGNTIYF. The CDR3 DNA is TGTGCATCTTCGGGGTTCTCTGGAAACACCATATATTTT.